These T cell receptor beta chains were read from a single sample in a study of cytomegalovirus exposure and HLA in healthy donors. This table comes from immunoSEQ multiplex PCR, and its TCRdb copy is limited to in-frame clones, with some not included. The table includes some 65,000 clones, 60% to 80% detected once. Sequencing was done on a sample of PBMCs. All receptors derive from a girl between 5 and 17 years old in good health and CMV-seropositive. CDR3s include the opening cysteine and the closing phenylalanine or tryptophan. A D gene is named only where the DNA matches it firmly. Only some rows state a clone size, as once, few, many or a class for expanded clones.

V gene	clone size	J gene	D gene	CDR3 DNA	CDR3 protein
TRBV14	.	TRBJ2-7	.	TGTGCCAGCACCGGGGGAAACTCCTACGAGCAGTACTTC	CASTGGNSYEQYF
TRBV5-6	.	TRBJ1-2	.	TGTGCCAGCAGCTTGGTTGGGGGGGCTGGGAACTATGGCTACACCTTC	CASSLVGGAGNYGYTF
TRBV5-8	.	TRBJ1-6	TRBD1	TGTGCCAGCAGCTTGGTTAGGGGGCCAACTTTCTCCTATAATTCACCCCTCCACTTT	CASSLVRGPTFSYNSPLHF
TRBV25-1	.	TRBJ2-7	.	TGTGCCAGCAGTGAATCGGTGGGTGGTGCGGACTCCCCCTACGAGCAGTACTTC	CASSESVGGADSPYEQYF
TRBV28	.	TRBJ2-7	TRBD1	TGTGCCAGCACCCCCGGACAGGGCCTTTACGAGCAGTACTTC	CASTPGQGLYEQYF
TRBV30	.	TRBJ2-1	.	TGTGCCTGGACTCCGCTTAGAGACAATGAGCAGTTCTTC	CAWTPLRDNEQFF
TRBV14	.	TRBJ1-6	.	TGTGCCAGCAGCCAAGTCGGGAATTCACCCCTCCACTTT	CASSQVGNSPLHF
TRBV30	.	TRBJ1-1	.	TGTGCCTCCCAACACGCTTACACTGAAGCTTTCTTT	CASQHAYTEAFF
TRBV7-9	.	TRBJ2-5	TRBD1	TGTGCCAGCAGCTTAGGAGGGGGCGACGGTAGGACCCAGTACTTC	CASSLGGGDGRTQYF
TRBV29-1	.	TRBJ2-7	TRBD2	TGCAGCGGCCTGGAGCGGGAGGGCCCCTACGAGCAGTACTTC	CSGLEREGPYEQYF
TRBV30	.	TRBJ1-2	TRBD1	TGTGCCTGGAGTGTAGGAGGGGGCTTCGGCTACACCTTC	CAWSVGGGFGYTF
TRBV5-1	.	TRBJ2-4	.	TGCGCCAGCAGCTTGGTCGCAGGGGCCCAAAACATTCAGTACTTC	CASSLVAGAQNIQYF
TRBV28	.	TRBJ1-1	TRBD1	TGTGCCATAGCCTCGGGACAGTACATGAACACTGAAGCTTTCTTT	CAIASGQYMNTEAFF
TRBV6-5	.	TRBJ1-2	.	TGTGCCAGCATGAAACAGGGCGGTGCTAACTATGGCTACACCTTC	CASMKQGGANYGYTF
TRBV25-1	.	TRBJ1-5	TRBD1	TGTGCCAGCAGTCAGAGCTCGGGACAGGGGGATCAGCCCCAGCATTTT	CASSQSSGQGDQPQHF
TRBV11-2	.	TRBJ1-6	.	TGTGCCAGCAGCTTAATAGAGTTCCGATCACCCCTCCACTTT	CASSLIEFRSPLHF
TRBV15	.	TRBJ1-5	TRBD1	TGTGCCACCCGGGACAGTAGCAATCAGCCCCAGCATTTT	CATRDSSNQPQHF
TRBV5-1	.	TRBJ1-2	.	TGCGCCAGCAGCCTGGTAAGCGACTATGGCTACACCTTC	CASSLVSDYGYTF
TRBV7-2	.	TRBJ2-7	.	TGTGCCAGCAGCTTCGAAAGGGGCTCCTACGAGCAGTACTTC	CASSFERGSYEQYF
TRBV13	.	TRBJ2-3	.	TGTGCCAGCAGCTCCCCCGGACAGTTTAGCACAGATACGCAGTATTTT	CASSSPGQFSTDTQYF
TRBV5-1	.	TRBJ2-5	.	TGCGCCAGCAGGGAGGGGGCAAAGGAGACCCAGTACTTC	CASREGAKETQYF
TRBV30	few	TRBJ1-1	.	TGTGCCTGGATTGGGAGCCTGGTAAAAACTGAAGCTTTCTTT	CAWIGSLVKTEAFF
TRBV4-3	.	TRBJ1-4	.	TGCGCCAGCAGCCAAAGGGGAGGGAGCACCACGGGGGAAAAACTGTTTTTT	CASSQRGGSTTGEKLFF
TRBV10-3	.	TRBJ2-7	TRBD2	TGTGCCATCAGTGAGTCACTAGCGGGAGACTCCTACGAGCAGTACTTC	CAISESLAGDSYEQYF
TRBV30	few	TRBJ1-1	.	TGTGCCTGGAGTATAGGGGGGAACACTGAAGCTTTCTTT	CAWSIGGNTEAFF
TRBV30	.	TRBJ1-1	.	TGTGCCTGGAGTGCCCCGGGGGGGCGCGCCACTGAAGCTTTCTTT	CAWSAPGGRATEAFF
TRBV25-1	once	TRBJ2-5	TRBD2	TGTGCCAGCAGTGAGGGGGGGTGGTGGGAGACCCAGTACTTC	CASSEGGWWETQYF
TRBV30	few	TRBJ1-3	.	TGTGCCACGCGGCAGTTAGGAAACACCATATATTTT	CATRQLGNTIYF